This T cell receptor beta chain was profiled in a study of shared clonotypes between healthy human individuals. Study as a whole: Per donor, three plates held CD4 naive cells, three held CD4 memory, two held CD8 naive and one held CD8 memory.

Worth noting for this clone: Its target is not known.

CD45RO-negative, CCR7-selected cells formed the naive CD8 fraction, which excluded terminally differentiated effector memory CD45RA+ cells. Overall study findings and caveats: Only blood was sampled; tissue repertoires likely differ. A limitation of the genetic and exposure-history diversity represented arose from few donors.

Researchers divided each subset's genomic DNA evenly across several immunoSEQ plates. TCRdb keeps only in-frame clones here, not all; method: immunoSEQ multiplex PCR. The sample includes 800,000 to 950,000 clones, roughly 96% seen only once; the top ten take 0.2% to 0.25%. With 1 base removed from V and 4 bases from J, the gap between germline ends came to 8 bases. The CDR3 totals 13 residues. CDR1 is SGHRS, CDR2 YFSETQ, per germline. The TCR comes from a man aged 25 to 40 in good health. V is TRBV5-1 and J is TRBJ1-1; D is possibly TRBD1 (6 bases). Sequenced: naive CD8+ T cells sorted from blood. CDR3: CASSLRGATEAFF. CDR3 in DNA: TGCGCCAGCAGCTTGCGGGGGGCCACTGAAGCTTTCTTT.